The 11 T cell receptor beta chains presented below share a single source sample, sequenced in a study of spatial heterogeneity in lung cancer. A single record per CDR3 protein comes from TCRdb applying MiXCR to the 5' RACE reads. This table holds about 48,000 distinct CDR3 sequences, approximately 5.7% found once. The time point here: sample taken at primary tumor resection. The study sequenced unsorted whole RNA from tumor, nontumor lung or frozen PBMC. The source was PBMCs, collected at surgery. The receptors originated from a male donor with early-stage non-small cell lung cancer.

There are many counts of this clonotype. The CDR3 loop reads CASSQDSGGGQFNGYTF. In DNA form, the CDR3 reads TGCGCCAGCAGCCAAGATTCTGGTGGGGGACAGTTTAATGGCTACACCTTC. V is TRBV4-1 and J is TRBJ1-2; 7 bases are a match to TRBD1. CDR3 length equals 17 residues. The V and J ends lost 0 bases and 6 bases, in that order; junction bases with no gene match: 13. Germline V gene lookup returns CDR1 MGHRA and CDR2 YSYEKL.

At least ten counts were recorded for this clonotype. This chain uses TRBV20-1 with TRBJ2-1; TRBD2 matches at 8 bases. The V and J ends lost 0 bases and 8 bases, in that order; junction bases with no gene match: 3. This CDR3 has 13 residues. Per germline, CDR1 DFQATT and CDR2 SNEGSKA (reference sequence). Here the CDR3 DNA reads TGCAGTGCTAGAGAGGGACTAGTGGATGAGCAGTTCTTC. Amino acids: CSAREGLVDEQFF.

This clonotype was seen at least ten times. This rearrangement joins TRBV10-3 to TRBJ2-1; D gene uncertain. CDR3 length: 11 amino acids. Germline V gene lookup returns CDR1 ENHRY and CDR2 SYGVKD. Deletions cut 6 bases from V and 5 bases from J, with 5 bases between. Here the CDR3 DNA reads TGTGCCATCAGCGGAGACAATGAGCAGTTCTTC. This gives the protein CAISGDNEQFF.

This clonotype was seen many times. The V and J genes are TRBV5-1 and TRBJ2-1; D may be TRBD1 or TRBD2 (6 bases each). Per the germline V gene, CDR1 is SGHRS and CDR2 is YFSETQ. The CDR3 sequence is 15 residues long. V lost 0 bases and J lost 8, with 15 bases in between. Written as DNA, the CDR3 is TGCGCCAGCAGCTTGGCCTCTGGGGGGCCTCATGAGCAGTTCTTC. It translates to CASSLASGGPHEQFF.

At least ten counts were recorded for this clonotype. The CDR3 sequence is CAWRGYVRNTEAFF. The CDR3, as DNA: TGTGCCTGGAGAGGATACGTGAGGAACACTGAAGCTTTCTTT. The chain is built from TRBV30 and TRBJ1-1; D gene ambiguous. Germline V lookup: CDR1 GTSNPN, CDR2 SVGIG (reference sequence). Trimming shortened V by 3 bases and J by 1 base, and 12 bases separated the two germline ends. The CDR3 runs 14 residues. Variable domain in full (rest from reference TRBV30 and TRBJ1-1): SQTIHQWPATLVQPVGSPLSLECTVEGTSNPNLYWYRQAAGRGLQLLFYSVGIGQISSEVPQNLSASRPQDRQFILSSKKLLLSDSGFYLCAWRGYVRNTEAFFGQGTRLTVV.

This clonotype has at least ten counts. The rearrangement links TRBV10-1 to TRBJ2-1, with 7 nucleotides matching TRBD1. CDR3 length: 12 residues. Germline CDR1 WNHNN, CDR2 SYGVQD (reference sequence). Trimming removed 8 bases from V and 5 bases from J; junction bases left unmatched: 3. The CDR3 DNA follows: TGCGCCAGCGGACAGGCTAACAATGAGCAGTTCTTC. Its translation is CASGQANNEQFF.

This clonotype has a count of ten or more. V gene TRBV6-1 combines with J gene TRBJ2-2; D possibly corresponds to TRBD1 (7 bases). Trimming took 7 bases from V and 4 from J, leaving 10 bases between them. The germline gives CDR1 MNHNS, CDR2 SASEGT. The CDR3 runs to 13 residues. The CDR3 reads CASTEGATGELFF. As DNA, the CDR3 is TGTGCCAGCACGGAGGGGGCCACCGGGGAGCTGTTTTTT.

Ten or more counts support this clonotype. The rearrangement links TRBV20-1 to TRBJ2-7, with a possible D match to TRBD2 (5 bases). V shed 1 base and J shed 2 bases, with 12 bases lying between them. The CDR3 is 14 residues long. CDR1 and CDR2 (germline): DFQATT, SNEGSKA (reference sequence). The CDR3 spells CSARVQAETYEQYF. The CDR3 DNA reads as TGCAGTGCTAGAGTTCAAGCGGAGACCTACGAGCAGTACTTC.

This clonotype was seen repeatedly, ten times or more. The chain recombines TRBV6-2 or TRBV6-3 with TRBJ2-1; the D call may be TRBD1 or TRBD2 (7 bases each). Germline lookup yields CDR1 MNHEY and CDR2 SVGEGT. The V and J ends lost 5 bases and 7 bases respectively, with 21 bases between them. The CDR3 has 16 residues. The CDR3 loop is CASSTRGRGYINEQFF. The CDR3 DNA reads TGTGCCAGCAGTACCAGGGGGAGGGGGTATATTAATGAGCAGTTCTTC.

This clonotype was found many times. The rearrangement links TRBV5-5 to TRBJ1-1; D uncertain. V was shortened by 2 bases and J by 2 bases, with 7 bases between the two germline ends. The CDR3 is 13 residues long. Looked up from germline, CDR1 is SGHKS and CDR2 is YYEKEE (reference sequence). CDR3 residues: CASSLQDNTEAFF. For the CDR3, the DNA is TGTGCCAGCAGCTTACAAGATAACACTGAAGCTTTCTTT.

The table lists this clonotype with many counts. The rearrangement joins TRBV9 to TRBJ2-3, with 7 bases aligning to TRBD2. Germline V gene sequence: CDR1 SGDLS, CDR2 YYNGEE. V lost 0 bases, J lost 8 bases, and 12 bases stayed unmatched. The CDR3 loop spans 16 amino acids. The CDR3 nucleotides read TGTGCCAGCAGCGTAGGAATGGCGGGAGATGAGGGTACGCAGTATTTT. Amino acid sequence: CASSVGMAGDEGTQYF.